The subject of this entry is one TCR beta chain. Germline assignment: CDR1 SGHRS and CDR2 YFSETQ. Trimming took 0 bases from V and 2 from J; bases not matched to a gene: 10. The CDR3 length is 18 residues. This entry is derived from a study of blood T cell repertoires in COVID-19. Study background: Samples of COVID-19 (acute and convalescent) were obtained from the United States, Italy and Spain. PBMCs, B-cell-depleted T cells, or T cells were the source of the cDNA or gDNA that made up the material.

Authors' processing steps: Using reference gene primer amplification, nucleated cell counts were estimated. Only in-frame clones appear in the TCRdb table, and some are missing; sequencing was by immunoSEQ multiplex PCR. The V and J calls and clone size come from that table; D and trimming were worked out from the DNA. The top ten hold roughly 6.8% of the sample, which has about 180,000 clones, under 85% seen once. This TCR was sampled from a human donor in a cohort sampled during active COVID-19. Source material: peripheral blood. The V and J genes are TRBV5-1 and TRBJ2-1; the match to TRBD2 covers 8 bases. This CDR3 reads CASSLVGRVVRTYNEQFF. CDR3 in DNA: TGCGCCAGCAGCTTGGTCGGGAGGGTAGTTCGTACCTACAATGAGCAGTTCTTC. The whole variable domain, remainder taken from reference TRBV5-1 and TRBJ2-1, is KAGVTQTPRYLIKTRGQQVTLSCSPISGHRSVSWYQQTPGQGLQFLFEYFSETQRNKGNFPGRFSGRQFSNSRSEMNVSTLELGDSALYLCASSLVGRVVRTYNEQFFGPGTRLTVL.